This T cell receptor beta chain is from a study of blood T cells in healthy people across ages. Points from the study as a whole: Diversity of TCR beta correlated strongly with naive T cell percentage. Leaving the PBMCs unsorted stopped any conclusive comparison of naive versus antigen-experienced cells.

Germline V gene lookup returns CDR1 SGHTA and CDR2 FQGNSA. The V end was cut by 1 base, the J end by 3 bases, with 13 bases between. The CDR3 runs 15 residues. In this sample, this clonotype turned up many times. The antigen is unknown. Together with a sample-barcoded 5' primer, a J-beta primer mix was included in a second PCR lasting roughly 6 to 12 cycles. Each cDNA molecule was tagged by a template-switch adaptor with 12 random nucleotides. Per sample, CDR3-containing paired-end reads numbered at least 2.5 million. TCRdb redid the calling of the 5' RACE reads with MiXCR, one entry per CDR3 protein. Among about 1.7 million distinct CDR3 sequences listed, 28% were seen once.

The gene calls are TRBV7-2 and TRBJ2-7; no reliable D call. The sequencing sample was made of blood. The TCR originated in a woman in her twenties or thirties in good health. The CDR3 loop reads CASSLGTGPYYEQYF. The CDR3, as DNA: TGTGCCAGCAGCTTAGGAACCGGGCCCTACTACGAGCAGTACTTC.